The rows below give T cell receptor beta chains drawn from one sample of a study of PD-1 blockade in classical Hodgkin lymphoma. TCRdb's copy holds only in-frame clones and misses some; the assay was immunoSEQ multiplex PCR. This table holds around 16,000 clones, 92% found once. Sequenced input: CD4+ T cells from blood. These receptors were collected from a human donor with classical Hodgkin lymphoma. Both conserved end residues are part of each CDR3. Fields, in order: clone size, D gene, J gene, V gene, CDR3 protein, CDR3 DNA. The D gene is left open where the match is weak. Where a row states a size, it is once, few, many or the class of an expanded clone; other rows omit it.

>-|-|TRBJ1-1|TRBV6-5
CASSYSNGNTEAFF
TGTGCCAGCAGTTACTCGAATGGTAACACTGAAGCTTTCTTT
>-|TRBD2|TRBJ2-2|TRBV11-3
CASSLGSGRGDTGELFF
TGTGCCAGCAGCTTAGGTAGCGGGAGAGGGGACACCGGGGAGCTGTTTTTT
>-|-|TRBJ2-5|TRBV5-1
CASSSQSGETQYF
TGCGCCAGCAGCTCCCAATCGGGGGAGACCCAGTACTTC
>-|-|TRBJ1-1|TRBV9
CASSLLDETEAFF
TGTGCCAGCAGTCTCCTCGATGAAACTGAAGCTTTCTTT
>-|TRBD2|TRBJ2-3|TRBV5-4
CASSPGGGRETDTQYF
TGTGCCAGCAGCCCGGGGGGCGGGAGGGAAACAGATACGCAGTATTTT
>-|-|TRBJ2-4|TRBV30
CAWNKVLGIQYF
TGTGCCTGGAATAAGGTATTGGGGATTCAGTACTTC
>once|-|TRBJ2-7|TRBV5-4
CASSSTSLSYEQYF
TGTGCCAGCAGCTCGACTAGTTTATCCTACGAGCAGTACTTC
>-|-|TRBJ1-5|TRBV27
CASSFGSGFSNQPQHF
TGTGCCAGCAGTTTTGGGTCCGGGTTTAGCAATCAGCCCCAGCATTTT
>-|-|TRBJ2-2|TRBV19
CASSIGRTLTNTGELFF
TGTGCCAGTAGTATCGGTAGAACCTTGACGAACACCGGGGAGCTGTTTTTT
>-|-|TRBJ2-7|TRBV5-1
CASSLGGGSYEQYF
TGCGCCAGCAGCTTGGGTGGGGGGAGCTACGAGCAGTACTTC
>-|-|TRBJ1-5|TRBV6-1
CASRGNQPQHF
TGTGCCAGCAGGGGGAATCAGCCCCAGCATTTT
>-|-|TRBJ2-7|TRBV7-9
CASSLRRYEQYF
TGTGCCAGCAGCTTAAGGCGCTACGAGCAGTACTTC
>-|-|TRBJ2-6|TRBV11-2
CASSATRTALTSGANVLTF
TGTGCCAGCAGCGCCACTCGGACGGCTTTGACGTCTGGGGCCAACGTCCTGACTTTC
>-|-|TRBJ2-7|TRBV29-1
CSVGPGFGVYEQYF
TGCAGCGTGGGACCAGGGTTTGGGGTCTACGAGCAGTACTTC
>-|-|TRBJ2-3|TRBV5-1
CASSLEGTDTQYF
TGCGCCAGCAGCTTGGAGGGCACAGATACGCAGTATTTT
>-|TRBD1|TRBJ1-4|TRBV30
CAWRAGGYRTNEKLFF
TGTGCCTGGAGGGCAGGGGGCTATCGAACTAATGAAAAACTGTTTTTT
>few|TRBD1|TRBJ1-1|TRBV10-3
CAITGGRDTEAFF
TGTGCCATCACAGGGGGCAGGGACACTGAAGCTTTCTTT
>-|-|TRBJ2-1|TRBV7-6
CASSLEWKGGGEQFF
TGTGCCAGCAGCTTAGAGTGGAAGGGAGGGGGGGAGCAGTTCTTC